One and the same sample provided the 32 T cell receptor beta chains below, sequenced in a study of T cells generated in artificial thymic organoids. Reverse primers in the TRAC or TRBC constant regions drove separate semi-nested PCRs for TCRalpha and TCRbeta. TCRdb recomputed calls from the 5' RACE reads with MiXCR, one row per CDR3 protein. The sample shows about 5,600 distinct CDR3 sequences, 32% of them seen only once. Input material: naive CD8+ T cells from blood. Specified subset: CD3+TCRalphabeta+CD8SP T cells; for blood, CD45RO-CCR7+ naive CD8+ T cells. The receptors were gathered from a human donor who gave cord blood stem cells for thymic organoid culture, a cardiac surgery patient who gave postnatal thymus, or a blood donor (not recorded which).

The chain links TRBV2 to TRBJ2-7; D is uncertain. CDR1 and CDR2 from the germline V gene are SNHLY and FYNNEI. The CDR3 extends over 12 amino acids. Trimming stripped 4 bases from V and 2 bases from J, with 6 bases between. The CDR3 DNA reads as TGTGCCAGCAGTGTCGGCACCTACGAGCAGTACTTC. Protein sequence: CASSVGTYEQYF.

The gene calls are TRBV27 and TRBJ1-1; no reliable D call. V lost 5 bases to trimming and J lost 1 base, with 14 bases between them. CDR1 is MNHEY and CDR2 is SMNVEV in the germline V gene (reference sequence). The CDR3 runs to 15 residues. DNA of the CDR3: TGTGCCAGCAGTCCCACCAAAACACGGAACACTGAAGCTTTCTTT. Protein product: CASSPTKTRNTEAFF.

The CDR3 loop is CASSGTDSYNEQFF. In DNA, the CDR3 is TGTGCCAGCAGCGGGACAGATTCCTACAATGAGCAGTTCTTC. This rearrangement joins TRBV14 to TRBJ2-1, with TRBD1 matching over 7 bases. J was trimmed by 1 base and V by 5 bases; bases with no gene match: 2. CDR1 is SGHDN and CDR2 is FVKESK in the germline V gene. CDR3 length: 14 amino acids.

Turning to this clonotype: Possible read error: a much larger clone is one base away. The V call is TRBV2, the J call TRBJ2-5; D gene ambiguous. Per germline, CDR1 SNHLY and CDR2 FYNNEI. CDR3 size: 13 residues. The CDR3 bases are TGTGCCAGCAGGGATAGTAGCATGGAGACCCGGTACTTC. Amino acid sequence: CASRDSSMETRYF. Full variable domain (remainder filled in from reference TRBV2 and TRBJ2-5): EPEVTQTPSHQVTQMGQEVILRCVPISNHLYFYWYRQILGQKVEFLVSFYNNEISEKSEIFDDQFSVERPDGSNFTLKIRSTKLEDSAMYFCASRDSSMETRYFGPGTRLLVL.

This clonotype is classed as medium-sized. The J gene is TRBJ2-7, the V gene TRBV12-3 or TRBV12-4, with unresolved D. The CDR3 runs 12 residues. V was shortened by 5 bases and J by 4 bases, with 9 bases between the two germline ends. The CDR3 loop reads CASSKTLYEQYF. For the CDR3, the DNA is TGTGCCAGCAGTAAAACCCTATACGAGCAGTACTTC.

About this clonotype: A much larger clone sits a single nucleotide away, making a read error possible. J is TRBJ2-7 and V is TRBV10-3; 7 bases fit TRBD1. V trimming: 0 bases; J trimming: 4 bases; junction bases outside the gene matches: 3. In germline, CDR1 is ENHRY, CDR2 SYGVKD. The CDR3 totals 14 residues. DNA for the CDR3: TGTGCCATCAGTGAGTCGACAGGGTTATACGAGCAGTACTTC. Amino acids: CAISESTGLYEQYF.

This clonotype was counted once. This chain uses TRBV27 with TRBJ2-1; 8 positions match TRBD1. The CDR3 is made up of 15 amino acids. V trimming: 2 bases; J trimming: 5 bases; junction bases outside the gene matches: 5. Looked up from germline, CDR1 is MNHEY and CDR2 is SMNVEV (reference sequence). The CDR3 sequence: CASSLMSGGHNEQFF. CDR3 DNA sequence: TGTGCCAGCAGTTTAATGTCAGGGGGCCACAATGAGCAGTTCTTC.

This clonotype is termed medium-sized. V gene TRBV9 combines with J gene TRBJ2-3; 8 nucleotides line up with TRBD2. The CDR3 runs 16 residues. Per germline, CDR1 SGDLS and CDR2 YYNGEE. V lost 3 bases to trimming and J lost 3 bases; unmatched junction nucleotides: 9. This CDR3 is CASSGTLAAVTDTQYF. CDR3 nucleotides: TGTGCCAGCAGCGGAACACTAGCGGCAGTAACAGATACGCAGTATTTT.

The chain links TRBV29-1 to TRBJ2-1; the D is unclear. V gave up 5 bases and J gave up 4 bases, with 9 bases separating them. The CDR3 totals 12 residues. CDR1 is SQVTM, CDR2 ANQGSEA, per germline. The CDR3, as DNA: TGCAGCGTTCTGGTGGTATACAATGAGCAGTTCTTC. Its protein is CSVLVVYNEQFF.

This clonotype has only a few counts. V is TRBV10-3 and J is TRBJ2-5; 10 bases map to TRBD2. Germline V CDR1 and CDR2: ENHRY, SYGVKD. V was pared by 7 bases and J by 5 bases, with 10 bases of the junction left unmatched. This CDR3 region has 15 residues. The CDR3 nucleotides are TGTGCCATCAAACCGGGACTAGCGAGTCTTGAGACCCAGTACTTC. This encodes CAIKPGLASLETQYF.

This clonotype is judged medium-sized. The V gene is TRBV27, the J gene TRBJ2-3; no clear D gene. Trimming stripped 3 bases from V and 8 bases from J, with 6 bases between. This CDR3 is 11 amino acids long. CDR1 and CDR2 from the germline V gene are MNHEY and SMNVEV (reference sequence). CDR3 loop: CASSFPPTQYF. CDR3 DNA sequence: TGTGCCAGCAGTTTCCCCCCTACGCAGTATTTT.

This clonotype is termed medium-sized. The V call is TRBV28, the J call TRBJ1-6; D remains ambiguous. Germline V gene sequence: CDR1 MDHEN, CDR2 SYDVKM. CDR3 size: 13 residues. V lost 4 bases and J 8 bases, leaving 9 bases between the germline ends. CDR3 region: CASSSSLDSPLHF. The CDR3 nucleotides are TGTGCCAGCAGTTCGTCGCTCGATTCACCCCTCCACTTT.

This clonotype is medium-sized in the sample. The V call is TRBV20-1, the J call TRBJ2-3; perhaps D is TRBD1 or TRBD2 (5 bases each). The germline V and J ends were trimmed by 0 bases and 0 bases, with 13 bases remaining between them. The CDR3 sequence is 16 residues long. Germline loops: CDR1 DFQATT, CDR2 SNEGSKA (reference sequence). The CDR3 region has the DNA TGCAGTGCTAGAGATCCTAGCAGGGAGAGCACAGATACGCAGTATTTT. Its translation is CSARDPSRESTDTQYF.

A remark on this clonotype: One end of the junction fails to match germline, which may point to a read error. The chain has TRBV13 and TRBJ2-2; tentative D call: TRBD1 (7 bases). Looked up from germline, CDR1 is PRHDT and CDR2 is FYEKMQ (reference sequence). The CDR3 loop spans 15 amino acids. The CDR3 reads CASSRTGTNTGGLFF. The CDR3 DNA follows: TGTGCCAGCAGCCGGACAGGAACGAACACCGGGGGGCTGTTTTTT. Full variable domain (missing parts from reference TRBV13 and TRBJ2-2): AAGVIQSPRHLIKEKRETATLKCYPIPRHDTVYWYQQGPGQDPQFLISFYEKMQSDKGSIPDRFSAQQFSDYHSELNMSSLELGDSALYFCASSRTGTNTGGLFFGEGSRLTVL.

By proportion, this clonotype is medium-sized. The rearrangement uses TRBV7-9 and TRBJ2-6; D is unclear. V lost 6 bases to trimming and J lost 0 bases, with 15 bases between them. The CDR3 has 17 amino acids. Germline-derived CDR1 and CDR2 are SEHNR and FQNEAQ (reference sequence). CDR3 nucleotide sequence: TGTGCCAGCAGTCACCTCCGTGGTTACTCTGGGGCCAACGTCCTGACTTTC. Its protein is CASSHLRGYSGANVLTF.

This clonotype occurred a few times. The rearrangement uses TRBV29-1 and TRBJ2-1; 8 nucleotides align to TRBD1. CDR3 length: 15 amino acids. From germline, CDR1 is SQVTM and CDR2 ANQGSEA. The V segment lost 5 bases and the J segment 2 bases; nucleotides outside the gene matches: 8. DNA for the CDR3: TGCAGCGTTTATAAAGGGACAGGAGCCTACAATGAGCAGTTCTTC. It translates to CSVYKGTGAYNEQFF.

On this clonotype itself: At one end the junction does not follow the germline gene, possibly because of a read error. J is TRBJ2-1 and V is TRBV20-1, with D perhaps assigned TRBD1 or TRBD2 (6 bases each). Germline CDR1 DFQATT, CDR2 SNEGSKA (reference sequence). This CDR3 region has 11 residues. The CDR3 DNA follows: TGCAGTACCAGGGGCGGGAATGAGCAGCTCTTC. Residues: CSTRGGNEQLF.

The chain employs TRBV28 and TRBJ2-7, with no clear D. The CDR3 is 14 amino acids. Germline V gene sequence: CDR1 MDHEN, CDR2 SYDVKM. Deletions cut 5 bases from V and 0 bases from J, with 11 bases between. The CDR3 sequence is CASSPYIGSYEQYF. CDR3 bases: TGTGCCAGCAGTCCTTACATCGGCTCCTACGAGCAGTACTTC.

The genes are TRBV20-1 and TRBJ2-1, with 9 bases lining up with TRBD1. The CDR3 covers 15 residues. The J segment lost 0 bases and the V segment lost 5 bases, leaving 5 bases of the junction unmatched. Germline loops: CDR1 DFQATT, CDR2 SNEGSKA (reference sequence). This CDR3 is CSAWDRVSSYNEQFF. Here the CDR3 DNA reads TGCAGTGCTTGGGACAGGGTTAGCTCCTACAATGAGCAGTTCTTC.

With regard to this clonotype: A single base separates this from a much larger clone, so it may be a read error. The CDR3 DNA reads as TGTGCCAGCAGTGAAAGGTGGGCAGGCCCGAACACTGAAGCTTTCTTT. Translation: CASSERWAGPNTEAFF. The chain uses TRBV2 and TRBJ1-1; unclear D gene. Between the trimmed V and J ends, which lost 2 bases and 1 base, there was a span of 14 bases. The germline gives CDR1 SNHLY, CDR2 FYNNEI. The CDR3 runs to 16 residues.

The chain employs TRBV9 and TRBJ2-5; no clear D gene. Per the germline V gene, CDR1 is SGDLS and CDR2 is YYNGEE. The length of the CDR3 is 13 residues. V dropped 4 bases and J dropped 3 bases, with 10 bases sitting between them. The CDR3 region is CASSSDGEETQYF. CDR3 in DNA: TGTGCCAGCAGCTCTGACGGAGAAGAGACCCAGTACTTC.

About this clonotype: One base away lies a much larger clone, so this may be a sequencing read error. The chain is built from TRBV10-2 and TRBJ1-5; D might be TRBD1 (6 bases). The V gene lost 7 bases and the J gene lost 3 bases, with 13 bases spanning the gap. Germline CDR1 reads WSHSY; CDR2 reads SAAADI. This CDR3 is built from 14 residues. DNA for the CDR3: TGCGCCAGCATGGGGCGACAGGACAATCAGCCCCAGCATTTT. This gives the protein CASMGRQDNQPQHF.

This clonotype occurred a few times. The chain employs TRBV28 and TRBJ2-3; 13 bases align to TRBD2. The V segment lost 4 bases and the J segment 2 bases; nucleotides outside the gene matches: 6. Germline loops: CDR1 MDHEN, CDR2 SYDVKM. The CDR3 contains 17 residues. The CDR3 loop is CASSSWTSGSLTDTQYF. DNA for the CDR3: TGTGCCAGCAGTTCCTGGACTAGCGGGAGTCTCACAGATACGCAGTATTTT.

The V call is TRBV19, the J call TRBJ2-5; a weak D match, TRBD1 (7 bases). The CDR3 runs to 15 residues. Looked up from germline, CDR1 is LNHDA and CDR2 is SQIVND (reference sequence). The V gene lost 9 bases and the J gene lost 9 bases, with 26 bases spanning the gap. Written as DNA, the CDR3 is TGTGCCAGCCAAGATAGGGGGCTTCTCGGGGAGGCCCAGTACTTC. Its protein product is CASQDRGLLGEAQYF.

CDR3 protein: CSVELAGGTAYEQFF. The CDR3 DNA sequence: TGCAGCGTTGAGCTAGCGGGAGGAACTGCCTATGAGCAGTTCTTC. The rearrangement joins TRBV29-1 to TRBJ2-1, with 11 bases matching TRBD2. Trimming took 3 bases from V and 8 from J; bases not matched to a gene: 9. The CDR3 spans 15 residues. Germline values: CDR1 SQVTM, CDR2 ANQGSEA.

This rearrangement joins TRBV5-1 to TRBJ1-1; a weak D match, TRBD1 (5 bases). CDR3 length: 14 residues. V gave up 7 bases and J gave up 5 bases, with 18 bases separating them. Germline loops: CDR1 SGHRS, CDR2 YFSETQ. The CDR3 sequence is CASGAHWDDTEAFF. The CDR3 bases are TGCGCCAGCGGAGCCCACTGGGACGATACTGAAGCTTTCTTT.

This clonotype qualifies as medium-sized. This chain links TRBV4-1 with TRBJ1-6; D remains ambiguous. Germline CDR1 is MGHRA and CDR2 is YSYEKL. V lost 1 base to trimming and J lost 7 bases, with 14 bases between them. The CDR3 covers 16 residues. CDR3 protein: CASSQVPGTQNSPLHF. The CDR3 nucleotides read TGCGCCAGCAGCCAAGTACCGGGTACCCAAAATTCACCCCTCCACTTT.

By sample share, this clonotype is medium-sized (0.01 to 0.1%). CDR3 bases: TGTGCCAGCAGCCAAGATCAGACCGGGACAGGGCCTTCCGGGGCCAACGTCCTGACTTTC. Translated, it gives CASSQDQTGTGPSGANVLTF. The chain joins TRBV3-1 to TRBJ2-6; 9 bases are shared with TRBD1. V lost 0 bases to trimming and J lost 4 bases; unmatched junction nucleotides: 13. The CDR3 is 20 amino acids. Germline values: CDR1 LGHDT, CDR2 YNNKEL (reference sequence).

V usage is TRBV5-1 and J usage is TRBJ2-7, with a possible D match to TRBD2 (5 bases). Germline lookup yields CDR1 SGHRS and CDR2 YFSETQ. Trimming shortened V by 3 bases and J by 4 bases, and 14 bases separated the two germline ends. This CDR3 comprises 14 residues. CDR3 in DNA: TGCGCCAGCAGCTCGACTACGGAGGAGTACGAGCAGTACTTC. Its protein product is CASSSTTEEYEQYF. Together with reference TRBV5-1 and TRBJ2-7, the CDR3 gives the full variable domain: KAGVTQTPRYLIKTRGQQVTLSCSPISGHRSVSWYQQTPGQGLQFLFEYFSETQRNKGNFPGRFSGRQFSNSRSEMNVSTLELGDSALYLCASSSTTEEYEQYFGPGTRLTVT.

The J gene is TRBJ1-5, the V gene TRBV27; D remains unclear. The CDR3 totals 15 residues. Germline CDR1 and CDR2: MNHEY and SMNVEV (reference sequence). Trimming cost V 5 bases and J 4 bases, with 15 bases left between them. In nucleotides, the CDR3 is TGTGCCAGCAGTCCACGTAATGCTTGGAATCAGCCCCAGCATTTT. This codes for CASSPRNAWNQPQHF.

V and J are TRBV6-2 or TRBV6-3 and TRBJ2-7; TRBD1 matches 7 bases. V was clipped by 5 bases and J by 2 bases; unmatched bases: 3. The CDR3 extends over 13 amino acids. CDR1 is MNHEY and CDR2 is SVGEGT in the germline V gene. In nucleotides, the CDR3 is TGTGCCAGCAGTCCCGGGACAGCCTACGAGCAGTACTTC. It codes for CASSPGTAYEQYF.

This clonotype is medium-sized by share. The CDR3 coding sequence is TGCAGCGTTACAACCGGGACAGGGGTTAATTCACCCCTCCACTTT. Translating it yields CSVTTGTGVNSPLHF. The rearrangement joins TRBV29-1 to TRBJ1-6; 10 nucleotides line up with TRBD1. Trimming at V came to 5 bases and at J to 6 bases, leaving 7 bases not matched to a gene. The CDR3 loop spans 15 amino acids. Germline V gives CDR1 SQVTM, CDR2 ANQGSEA. The whole variable domain, remainder taken from reference TRBV29-1 and TRBJ1-6, is SAVISQKPSRDICQRGTSLTIQCQVDSQVTMMFWYRQQPGQSLTLIATANQGSEATYESGFVIDKFPISRPNLTFSTLTVSNMSPEDSSIYLCSVTTGTGVNSPLHFGNGTRLTVT.